This T cell receptor beta chain was captured in a study of CD8+CD57+ T cells in acquired aplastic anemia. Study in general: Sorted cells (CD4+ and CD8+) yielded DNA amounts that averaged roughly 3.5 ug. General study findings and limits: Patients and controls shared 25 to 30 CD8+ CDR3 sequences, which appeared highly expressed in patients and within their immunodominant clones. Significance was not reached for CD8+ Simpson's diversity between patients and controls.

The table lists this clonotype with many counts. What it recognizes is unknown. The trim removed 1 base at V and 4 bases at J, leaving 2 bases unmatched. The CDR3 runs to 14 residues. Germline V gene data show CDR1 as SGHRS and CDR2 as YFSETQ. Both TCR beta VDJ combination and CDR3 sequence profiling were carried out. Genomic DNA was the template for this profiling. Each CDR3 protein is one row after TCRdb ran MiXCR on the reads. The table lists approximately 270,000 distinct CDR3 sequences, approximately 55% of them singletons. This clonotype was obtained from a human donor with severe aplastic anemia or a healthy control (not recorded which). The chain has TRBV5-1 and TRBJ1-1, with 9 bases that match TRBD1. The sequencing sample was made of sorted CD4+, CD8+, or CD8+CD57+ T cells (not recorded which) from PBMCs. CDR3 residues: CASSLMGQGTEAFF. The CDR3 DNA reads as TGCGCCAGCAGCTTGATGGGACAGGGCACTGAAGCTTTCTTT.